A selection of T cell receptor beta chains follows, all from one sample in a study of tumour-infiltrating T cells in Burkitt lymphoma. Repertoires were generated with immunoSEQ multiplex PCR, while TCRdb's copy carries only in-frame clones and drops some. Of under 8,000 clones listed, roughly 15% are singletons. Specimen: tumor tissue. The receptors were sampled from a human donor with diffuse large B-cell lymphoma. CDR3s include the opening cysteine and the closing phenylalanine or tryptophan. A D gene is named only where the DNA matches it firmly. Size values are once, few and many counts, or a class for expanded clones, and some rows have none.

few	TRBV29-1	TRBD2	TRBJ2-1	17	TGCAGCAACGTCGGACTAGCGGGAGCTTCGGCTGTCGATGAGCAGTTCTTC	CSNVGLAGASAVDEQFF
.	TRBV29-1	.	TRBJ2-7	11	TGCAGCGTCATCACCACCTACGAGCAGTACTTC	CSVITTYEQYF
.	TRBV4-2	.	TRBJ2-2	14	TGTGCCAGCAGCCAAGTCGGAGGGACCGGGGAGCTGTTTTTT	CASSQVGGTGELFF
few	TRBV6-5	.	TRBJ1-5	13	TGTGCCAGCAGTTACTCGTTAAATCAGCCCCAGCATTTT	CASSYSLNQPQHF
.	TRBV30	.	TRBJ1-5	14	TGTGCCTGGAGTGTAGTTGGGATTTGGCAGCCCCAGCATTTT	CAWSVVGIWQPQHF
few	TRBV6-5	TRBD2	TRBJ2-3	15	TGTGCCAGCAGTTTTAGCGGGACTCTCACAGATACGCAGTATTTT	CASSFSGTLTDTQYF
.	TRBV11-3	TRBD2	TRBJ2-5	15	TGTGCCAGCAGCTTAGGGGCTAGCGGCCAAGAGACCCAGTACTTC	CASSLGASGQETQYF
.	TRBV7-9	.	TRBJ2-7	14	TGTGCCAGCAGTCTAGCGACCCTTGAATACGAGCAGTACTTC	CASSLATLEYEQYF
.	TRBV7-7	.	TRBJ1-2	13	TGTGCTAGCAGCTTAGCCGGAGGGGATGGCTACACCTTC	CASSLAGGDGYTF
few	TRBV9	.	TRBJ1-3	16	TGTGCCAGCAGCGTAAGTACTACCTCATCTGGAAACACCATATATTTT	CASSVSTTSSGNTIYF
few	TRBV5-6	TRBD2	TRBJ2-7	15	TGTGCCAGCAGCTCCACCGGGGGGGCGCCTGGGGAGCAGTACTTC	CASSSTGGAPGEQYF
few	TRBV10-3	TRBD2	TRBJ2-1	15	TGTGCCATCAGTGAGTCCCCCCCGATAGCGGGTGAGCAGTTCTTC	CAISESPPIAGEQFF
.	TRBV6-5	TRBD1	TRBJ2-4	14	TGTGCCAGCAGTCCCGACAGGGAGCTTCACATTCAGTACTTC	CASSPDRELHIQYF
few	TRBV7-8	.	TRBJ1-1	14	TGTGCCAGCAGGCCACGTCAGGGGTACACTGAAGCTTTCTTT	CASRPRQGYTEAFF
once	TRBV6-1	.	TRBJ2-7	14	TGTGCCAGCAGGAGGGGAGTGGAAGCATACGAGCAGTACTTC	CASRRGVEAYEQYF
few	TRBV6-5	TRBD1	TRBJ2-3	16	TGTGCCAGCAGTTACTCTTCGACAGGGAGTGCAGATACGCAGTATTTT	CASSYSSTGSADTQYF
few	TRBV10-3	TRBD2	TRBJ2-3	16	TGTGCCATCAGTGAGTCACGGGGGACTAACACAGATACGCAGTATTTT	CAISESRGTNTDTQYF
.	TRBV15	.	TRBJ2-1	16	TGTGCCACCAGCAGAGAGAAAGCGGTGGCCTACAATGAGCAGTTCTTC	CATSREKAVAYNEQFF
.	TRBV7-9	.	TRBJ2-7	13	TGTGCCAGCAGCTTAGTACCTCAGGACGAGCAGTACTTC	CASSLVPQDEQYF
few	TRBV5-8	TRBD1	TRBJ2-1	14	TGTGCCAGCAGTAGGGGACAGGGAGATAATGAGCAGTTCTTC	CASSRGQGDNEQFF
few	TRBV27	.	TRBJ1-2	14	TGTGCCAGCAGTTTATACCCGGAGAACTATGGCTACACCTTC	CASSLYPENYGYTF
.	TRBV6-5	.	TRBJ1-2	15	TGTGCCAGCAGTTACACCGGGGTTTCTAACTATGGCTACACCTTC	CASSYTGVSNYGYTF
few	TRBV4-3	.	TRBJ2-7	17	TGCGCCAGCAGCCAAGGTGTCTTTAGCGCCGAGGTAGACGAGCAGTACTTC	CASSQGVFSAEVDEQYF
few	TRBV7-9	.	TRBJ2-7	16	TGTGCCAGCAGCCCCCCCACGGCGGGCCTCTCCTACGAGCAGTACTTC	CASSPPTAGLSYEQYF
few	TRBV5-1	TRBD1	TRBJ2-7	16	TGCGCCAGCAGCTTGTACCTGGGACAGGGAACCTACGAGCAGTACTTC	CASSLYLGQGTYEQYF
.	TRBV6-1	.	TRBJ1-3	15	TGTGCCAGCAGTGAATGGATCAACTCTGGAAACACCATATATTTT	CASSEWINSGNTIYF
.	TRBV28	.	TRBJ2-2	14	TGTGCCAGCAGTTCGGGGGAGAACACCGGGGAGCTGTTTTTT	CASSSGENTGELFF
.	TRBV4-1	TRBD1	TRBJ2-7	15	TGCGCCAGCAGCCACGGGACAGGGGTAACCTACGAGCAGTACTTC	CASSHGTGVTYEQYF
few	TRBV2	TRBD1	TRBJ1-2	14	TGTGCCAGCAGACGGGGGCAGGGGGACTATGGCTACACCTTC	CASRRGQGDYGYTF
few	TRBV5-1	.	TRBJ1-5	14	TGCGCCAGCAGCTCAGGGGCAGAGGGTCAGCCCCAGCATTTT	CASSSGAEGQPQHF
.	TRBV27	.	TRBJ1-4	12	TGTGCCAGCCGGGGGATGAATGAAAAACTGTTTTTT	CASRGMNEKLFF
.	TRBV7-2	.	TRBJ1-1	17	TGTGCCAGCAGTAGGGGGGACGGGATCATAAAGAACACTGAAGCTTTCTTT	CASSRGDGIIKNTEAFF
.	TRBV11-2	TRBD1	TRBJ1-3	14	TGTGCCAGCAGCAGGACAGGGGCTGGAAACACCATATATTTT	CASSRTGAGNTIYF
few	TRBV19	.	TRBJ2-7	14	TGTGCCACCCGGGTAGGAGACTTCTCCTACGAGCAGTACTTC	CATRVGDFSYEQYF
.	TRBV5-5	.	TRBJ2-7	12	TGTGCCAGCAGCCTGGACAACTACGAGCAGTACTTC	CASSLDNYEQYF
.	TRBV6-5	TRBD1	TRBJ2-5	15	TGTGCCAGCAGTGGAGGGACAGGGGCGGGAGAGACCCAGTACTTC	CASSGGTGAGETQYF
.	TRBV5-6	TRBD1	TRBJ1-4	15	TGTGCCAGCAGCTCGCCGGGACAGGGTCGTGAAAAACTGTTTTTT	CASSSPGQGREKLFF
few	TRBV27	TRBD1	TRBJ1-1	14	TGTGCCAGCAGTTGGACAGGGGGGAACACTGAAGCTTTCTTT	CASSWTGGNTEAFF
few	TRBV29-1	.	TRBJ2-1	14	TGCAGCGTTGAGCCCAGCGGGCCCTACAATGAGCAGTTCTTC	CSVEPSGPYNEQFF
.	TRBV15	.	TRBJ2-7	15	TGTGCCACCAGCCCTCTCCCTTCGAGCTCCTACGAGCAGTACTTC	CATSPLPSSSYEQYF
.	TRBV7-6	TRBD1	TRBJ2-2	14	TGTGCCAGCAGCAGTGGACAGGGGGCCGGGGAGCTGTTTTTT	CASSSGQGAGELFF
.	TRBV14	TRBD1	TRBJ1-4	15	TGTGCCAGCAGCCAAGGAGGACAGGAAAATGAAAAACTGTTTTTT	CASSQGGQENEKLFF
.	TRBV9	TRBD1	TRBJ2-1	14	TGTGCCAGCAGCGTAGGGGGACAGGGGAATGAGCAGTTCTTC	CASSVGGQGNEQFF
.	TRBV10-3	.	TRBJ2-7	11	TGTGCCTCCCAGGGGGGATACGAGCAGTACTTC	CASQGGYEQYF
.	TRBV19	.	TRBJ1-4	15	TGTGCCAGTAGTTTCCAGGGATCAACTAATGAAAAACTGTTTTTT	CASSFQGSTNEKLFF
.	TRBV27	.	TRBJ2-1	14	TGTGCCAGCAGTTGGCTAGCGGAGGGGGATGAGCAGTTCTTC	CASSWLAEGDEQFF
.	TRBV14	TRBD1	TRBJ1-2	15	TGTGCCAGCAGCCGTCCGGGACAGCGCTACCATGGCTACACCTTC	CASSRPGQRYHGYTF
few	TRBV9	TRBD2	TRBJ2-2	17	TGTGCCAGCACCCTTCCATTAGCGGGAGGGGACACCGGGGAGCTGTTTTTT	CASTLPLAGGDTGELFF
.	TRBV27	TRBD1	TRBJ1-5	15	TGTGCCAGCAGTTTACTAGGGACAGGGCATCAGCCCCAGCATTTT	CASSLLGTGHQPQHF
.	TRBV29-1	TRBD1	TRBJ2-5	14	TGCAGCGTCGGATGGACAGGGGGCGAGGAGACCCAGTACTTC	CSVGWTGGEETQYF
.	TRBV5-6	.	TRBJ2-7	13	TGTGCCAGCATAAACTCCGGCTCCTACGAGCAGTACTTC	CASINSGSYEQYF